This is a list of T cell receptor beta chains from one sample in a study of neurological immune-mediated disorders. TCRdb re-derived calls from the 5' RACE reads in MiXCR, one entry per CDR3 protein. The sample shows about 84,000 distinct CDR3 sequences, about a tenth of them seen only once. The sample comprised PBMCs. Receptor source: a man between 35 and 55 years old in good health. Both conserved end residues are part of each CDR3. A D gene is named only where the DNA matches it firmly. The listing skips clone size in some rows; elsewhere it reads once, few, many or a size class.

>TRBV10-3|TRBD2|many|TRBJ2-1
CAISAGSSGPHNEQFF
TGTGCCATCAGTGCGGGGTCTAGCGGGCCCCACAATGAGCAGTTCTTC
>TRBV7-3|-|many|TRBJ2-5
CASSSHQETQYF
TGTGCCAGCAGCTCTCATCAAGAGACCCAGTACTTC
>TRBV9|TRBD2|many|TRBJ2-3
CASSRLASTDTQYF
TGTGCCAGCAGCCGACTAGCGAGCACAGATACGCAGTATTTT
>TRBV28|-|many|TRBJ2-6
CASTISGANVLTF
TGTGCCAGCACCATATCTGGGGCCAACGTCCTGACTTTC
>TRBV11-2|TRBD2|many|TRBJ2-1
CASSSPWGGGTRPYNEQFF
TGTGCCAGCAGCTCGCCCTGGGGGGGGGGGACTAGACCATACAATGAGCAGTTCTTC
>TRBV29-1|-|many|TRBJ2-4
CSAKGQKNIQYF
TGCAGCGCCAAAGGACAGAAAAACATTCAGTACTTC
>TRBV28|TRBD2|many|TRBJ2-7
CASSLGLSSGSREQYF
TGTGCCAGCAGTTTGGGGTTGTCTAGCGGGAGTCGCGAGCAGTACTTC
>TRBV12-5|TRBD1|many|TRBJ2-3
CASGLVTDRGRTDTQYF
TGTGCTAGTGGTTTGGTCACGGACAGGGGGCGAACAGATACGCAGTATTTT
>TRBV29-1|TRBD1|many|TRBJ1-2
CSVEDLGGQGAYGYTF
TGCAGCGTTGAAGATCTGGGGGGACAGGGGGCTTATGGCTACACCTTC
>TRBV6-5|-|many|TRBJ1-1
CASSPVGGPNTEAFF
TGTGCCAGCAGCCCGGTGGGAGGGCCGAACACTGAAGCTTTCTTT
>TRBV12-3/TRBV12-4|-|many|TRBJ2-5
CASTADLGTTQYF
TGTGCCAGCACCGCCGACCTAGGGACTACCCAGTACTTC
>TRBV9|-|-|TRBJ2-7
CSSSVAPGSAYEQYF
TGTTCCAGCAGCGTAGCTCCCGGGTCCGCCTATGAGCAGTACTTC
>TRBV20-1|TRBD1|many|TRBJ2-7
CSARQGARYEQYF
TGCAGTGCTAGACAGGGGGCGCGCTACGAGCAGTACTTC
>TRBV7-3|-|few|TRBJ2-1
CASSLTSVNEQFF
TGTGCCAGCAGCTTAACTAGCGTCAATGAGCAGTTCTTC